These 4 T cell receptor beta chains share one sample of origin, sequenced in a study of blood T cell repertoires in COVID-19. Data came from immunoSEQ multiplex PCR; TCRdb stores just in-frame clones and leaves some out. Altogether under 350,000 clones are present, approximately 90% being singletons, with the ten largest covering less than 4%. Material for sequencing was peripheral blood. The receptors were gathered from a man aged 18 to 30 with active or convalescent COVID-19.

The count of this clone is one. CDR3 in amino acids: CASGSGTSGSFTDTQYF. The CDR3 DNA follows: TGTGCTAGTGGTTCCGGGACTAGCGGGAGCTTCACAGATACGCAGTATTTT. V usage is TRBV12-5 and J usage is TRBJ2-3, with 14 bases lining up with TRBD2. V lost 4 bases, J lost 2 bases, and 5 bases stayed unmatched. This CDR3 spans 17 amino acids. The germline gives CDR1 LGHNT, CDR2 FRNRAP.

The J gene is TRBJ1-2, the V gene TRBV28; 7 nucleotides match TRBD1. The V segment lost 2 bases and the J segment 6 bases; nucleotides outside the gene matches: 3. In germline, CDR1 is MDHEN, CDR2 SYDVKM. There are 13 residues in the CDR3. The CDR3 is CASSLDRVHGYTF. The CDR3 bases are TGTGCCAGCAGTTTAGACAGGGTACATGGCTACACCTTC.

This sequence joins TRBV6-5 and TRBJ2-1, with a weak D call TRBD2 (5 bases). The V gene lost 6 bases and the J gene lost 6 bases, with 6 bases spanning the gap. The length of the CDR3 is 11 residues. Germline V gene sequence: CDR1 MNHEY, CDR2 SVGAGI. The chain's CDR3 is CASSRGNEQFF. Here the CDR3 DNA reads TGTGCCAGCAGCCGGGGCAATGAGCAGTTCTTC.

The rearrangement links TRBV30 to TRBJ2-1, with D maybe TRBD2 (6 bases). Germline assignment: CDR1 GTSNPN and CDR2 SVGIG (reference sequence). V shed 0 bases and J shed 0 bases, with 6 bases lying between them. This CDR3 has 14 amino acids. The CDR3 is CAWSVGGSYNEQFF. As DNA, the CDR3 is TGTGCCTGGAGTGTGGGGGGCTCCTACAATGAGCAGTTCTTC.